One T cell receptor beta chain is described in this entry. The sample belongs to a study of blood T cell repertoires in COVID-19. Looking at the study overall: Sites in the United States, Italy and Spain provided acute and convalescent COVID-19 samples.

Methods used by the authors: Estimation of nucleated cell counts was performed using reference gene primer amplification. This table comes from immunoSEQ multiplex PCR, and its TCRdb copy is limited to in-frame clones, with some not included. For V, J and clone size, that table is used; D and trimming come from the DNA. The sample shows roughly 200,000 clones, approximately 88% of them seen only once. Looked up from germline, CDR1 is KGHSH and CDR2 is LQKENI. V lost 3 bases and J lost 0, with 11 bases in between. This CDR3 region has 15 residues. The receptor comes from a man aged 40-55 years with acute or convalescent COVID-19. Specimen: peripheral blood. This sequence joins TRBV18 and TRBJ1-1, with D perhaps TRBD1 (6 bases). The CDR3 nucleotides are TGTGCCAGCTCACCTCCAGGGGCGATGAACACTGAAGCTTTCTTT. Its translation: CASSPPGAMNTEAFF.